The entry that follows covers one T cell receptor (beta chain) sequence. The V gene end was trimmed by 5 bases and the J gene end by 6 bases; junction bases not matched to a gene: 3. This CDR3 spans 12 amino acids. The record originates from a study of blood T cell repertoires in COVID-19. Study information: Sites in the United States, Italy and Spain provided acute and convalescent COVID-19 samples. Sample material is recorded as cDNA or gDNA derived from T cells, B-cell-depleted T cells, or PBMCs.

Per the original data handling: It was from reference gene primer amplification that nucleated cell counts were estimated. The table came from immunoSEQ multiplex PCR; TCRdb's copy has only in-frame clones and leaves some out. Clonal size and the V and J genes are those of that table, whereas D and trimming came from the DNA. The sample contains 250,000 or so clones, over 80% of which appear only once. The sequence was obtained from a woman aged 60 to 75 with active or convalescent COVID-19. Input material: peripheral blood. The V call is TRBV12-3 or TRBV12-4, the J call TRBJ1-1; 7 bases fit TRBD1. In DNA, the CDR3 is TGTGCCAGCAGTCCGACAGGGCCTGAAGCTTTCTTT. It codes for CASSPTGPEAFF.